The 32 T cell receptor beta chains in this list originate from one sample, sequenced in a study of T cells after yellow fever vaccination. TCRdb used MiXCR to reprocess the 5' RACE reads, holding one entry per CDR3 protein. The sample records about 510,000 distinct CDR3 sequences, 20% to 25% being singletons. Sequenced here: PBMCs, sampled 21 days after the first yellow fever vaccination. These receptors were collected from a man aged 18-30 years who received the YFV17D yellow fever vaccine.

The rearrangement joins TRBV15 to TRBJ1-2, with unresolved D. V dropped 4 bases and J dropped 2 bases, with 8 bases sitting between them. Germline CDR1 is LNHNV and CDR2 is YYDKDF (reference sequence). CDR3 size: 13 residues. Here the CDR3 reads CATSTDVNYGYTF. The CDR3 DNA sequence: TGTGCCACCAGCACAGACGTCAACTATGGCTACACCTTC. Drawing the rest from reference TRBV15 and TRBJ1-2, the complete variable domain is DAMVIQNPRYQVTQFGKPVTLSCSQTLNHNVMYWYQQKSSQAPKLLFHYYDKDFNNEADTPDNFQSRRPNTSFCFLDIRSPGLGDTAMYLCATSTDVNYGYTFGSGTRLTVV.

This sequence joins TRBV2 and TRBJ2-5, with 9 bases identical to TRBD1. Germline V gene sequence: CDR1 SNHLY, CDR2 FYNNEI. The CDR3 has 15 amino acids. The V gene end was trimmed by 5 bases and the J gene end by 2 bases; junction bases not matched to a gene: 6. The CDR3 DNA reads TGTGCCAGCAGTTACCGGGACAGGGTACAAGAGACCCAGTACTTC. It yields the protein CASSYRDRVQETQYF.

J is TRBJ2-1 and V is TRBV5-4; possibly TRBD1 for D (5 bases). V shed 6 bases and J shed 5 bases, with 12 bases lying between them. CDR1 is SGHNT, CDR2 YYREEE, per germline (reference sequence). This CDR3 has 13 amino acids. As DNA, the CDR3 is TGTGCCAGCAACCCCAGGGAAAACAATGAGCAGTTCTTC. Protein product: CASNPRENNEQFF.

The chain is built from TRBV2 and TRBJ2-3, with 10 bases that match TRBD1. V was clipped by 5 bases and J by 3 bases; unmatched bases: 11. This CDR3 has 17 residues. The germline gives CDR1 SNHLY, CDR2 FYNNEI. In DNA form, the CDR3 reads TGTGCCAGCAGTCAGATTCCGGGGACAGGGGTAACAGATACGCAGTATTTT. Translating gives CASSQIPGTGVTDTQYF.

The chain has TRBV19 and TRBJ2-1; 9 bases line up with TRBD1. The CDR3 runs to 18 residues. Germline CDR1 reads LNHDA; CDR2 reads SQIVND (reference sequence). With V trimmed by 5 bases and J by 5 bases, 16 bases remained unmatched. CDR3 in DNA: TGTGCCAGTAGTCCCGCCGGGACAGGGAACCCTATCAACAATGAGCAGTTCTTC. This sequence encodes CASSPAGTGNPINNEQFF.

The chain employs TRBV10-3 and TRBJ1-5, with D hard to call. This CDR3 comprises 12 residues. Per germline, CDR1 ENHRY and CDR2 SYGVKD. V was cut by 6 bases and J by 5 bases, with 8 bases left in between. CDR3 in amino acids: CAISQPDQPQHF. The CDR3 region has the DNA TGTGCCATCAGCCAACCGGATCAGCCCCAGCATTTT.

The DNA for the CDR3 is TGTGCCAGCAGCTTCACAGGGGGTTTTCAGGAGCAGTACTTC. Translating it yields CASSFTGGFQEQYF. J is TRBJ2-7 and V is TRBV7-6; 8 nucleotides line up with TRBD1. The CDR3 has 14 residues. Trimming removed 3 bases from V and 7 bases from J; junction bases left unmatched: 8. Per the germline V gene, CDR1 is SGHVS and CDR2 is FNYEAQ.

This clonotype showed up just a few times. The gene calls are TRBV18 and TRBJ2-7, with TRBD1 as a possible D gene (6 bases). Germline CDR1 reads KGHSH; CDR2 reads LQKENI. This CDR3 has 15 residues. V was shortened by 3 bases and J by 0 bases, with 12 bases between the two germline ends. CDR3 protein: CASSPYEDSSYEQYF. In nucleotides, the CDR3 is TGTGCCAGCTCACCTTACGAGGACAGCTCCTACGAGCAGTACTTC. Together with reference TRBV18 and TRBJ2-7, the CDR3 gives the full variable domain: NAGVMQNPRHLVRRRGQEARLRCSPMKGHSHVYWYRQLPEEGLKFMVYLQKENIIDESGMPKERFSAEFPKEGPSILRIQQVVRGDSAAYFCASSPYEDSSYEQYFGPGTRLTVT.

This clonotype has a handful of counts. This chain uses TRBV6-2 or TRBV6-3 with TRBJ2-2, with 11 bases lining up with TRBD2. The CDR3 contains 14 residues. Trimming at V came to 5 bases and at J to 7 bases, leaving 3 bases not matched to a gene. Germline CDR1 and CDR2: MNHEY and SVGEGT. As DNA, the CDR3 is TGTGCCAGCAGTAGACTAGCGGGGAACGGGGAGCTGTTTTTT. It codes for CASSRLAGNGELFF.

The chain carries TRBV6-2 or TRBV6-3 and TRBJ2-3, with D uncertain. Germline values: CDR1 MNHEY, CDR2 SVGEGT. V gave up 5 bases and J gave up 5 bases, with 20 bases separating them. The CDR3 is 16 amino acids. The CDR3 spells CASSQQRKGRRDTQYF. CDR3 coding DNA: TGTGCCAGCAGTCAACAACGGAAAGGGCGGAGAGATACGCAGTATTTT.

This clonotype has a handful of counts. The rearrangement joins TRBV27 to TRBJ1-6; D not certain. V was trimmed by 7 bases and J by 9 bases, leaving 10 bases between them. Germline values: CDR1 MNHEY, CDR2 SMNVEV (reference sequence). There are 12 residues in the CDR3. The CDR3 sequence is CASTGRGSPLHF. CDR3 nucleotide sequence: TGTGCCAGCACCGGGCGTGGTTCACCCCTCCACTTT.

The CDR3 loop reads CASSVEVGSGQGILHF. Written as DNA, the CDR3 is TGTGCCAGCAGCGTAGAGGTCGGGTCGGGACAGGGTATCCTCCACTTT. The V gene is TRBV9, the J gene TRBJ1-6, with 9 bases that match TRBD1. V was pared by 0 bases and J by 15 bases, with 13 bases of the junction left unmatched. CDR3 size: 16 residues. Germline CDR1 is SGDLS and CDR2 is YYNGEE.

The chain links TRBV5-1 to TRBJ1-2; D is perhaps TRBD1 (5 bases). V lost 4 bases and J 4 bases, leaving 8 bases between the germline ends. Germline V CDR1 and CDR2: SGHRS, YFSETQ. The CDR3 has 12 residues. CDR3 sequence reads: CASSKDIYGYTF. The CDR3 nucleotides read TGCGCCAGCAGCAAGGACATCTATGGCTACACCTTC.

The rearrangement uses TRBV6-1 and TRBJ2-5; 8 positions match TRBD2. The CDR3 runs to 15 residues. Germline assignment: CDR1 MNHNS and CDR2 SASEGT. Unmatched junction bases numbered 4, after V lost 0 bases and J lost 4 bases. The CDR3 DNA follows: TGTGCCAGCAGTGAAGCACTAGCGGTTGGAGAGACCCAGTACTTC. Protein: CASSEALAVGETQYF.

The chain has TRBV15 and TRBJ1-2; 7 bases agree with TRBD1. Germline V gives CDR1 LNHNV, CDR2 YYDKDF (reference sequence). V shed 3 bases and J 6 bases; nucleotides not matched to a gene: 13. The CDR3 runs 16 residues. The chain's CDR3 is CATSSLSPGQLNGYTF. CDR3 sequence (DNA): TGTGCCACCAGCAGCCTAAGCCCGGGACAGCTTAATGGCTACACCTTC.

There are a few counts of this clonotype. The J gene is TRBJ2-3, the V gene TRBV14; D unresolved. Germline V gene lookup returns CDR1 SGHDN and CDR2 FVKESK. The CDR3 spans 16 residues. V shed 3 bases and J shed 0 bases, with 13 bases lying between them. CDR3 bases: TGTGCCAGCAGCCACAGACTGAGCACTAGCACAGATACGCAGTATTTT. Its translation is CASSHRLSTSTDTQYF.

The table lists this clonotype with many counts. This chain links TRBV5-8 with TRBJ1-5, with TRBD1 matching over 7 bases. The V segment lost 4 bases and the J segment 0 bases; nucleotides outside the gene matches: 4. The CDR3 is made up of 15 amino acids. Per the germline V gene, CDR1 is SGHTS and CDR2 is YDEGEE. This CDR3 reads CASSPTGNSNQPQHF. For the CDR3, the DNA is TGTGCCAGCAGCCCGACAGGGAATAGCAATCAGCCCCAGCATTTT.

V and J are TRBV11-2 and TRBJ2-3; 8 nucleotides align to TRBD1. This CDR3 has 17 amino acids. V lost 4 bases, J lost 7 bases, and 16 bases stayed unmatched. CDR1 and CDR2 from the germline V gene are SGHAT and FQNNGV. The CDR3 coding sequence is TGTGCCAGCAGCTCCCTCCGAGGACAGGGCGTTTCAAATACGCAGTATTTT. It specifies CASSSLRGQGVSNTQYF.

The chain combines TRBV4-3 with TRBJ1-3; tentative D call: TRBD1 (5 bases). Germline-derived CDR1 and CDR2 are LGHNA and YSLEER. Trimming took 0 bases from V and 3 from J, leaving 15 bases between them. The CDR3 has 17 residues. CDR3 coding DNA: TGCGCCAGCAGCCAAGATTCGGGGGAGAAGTATGGAAACACCATATATTTT. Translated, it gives CASSQDSGEKYGNTIYF.

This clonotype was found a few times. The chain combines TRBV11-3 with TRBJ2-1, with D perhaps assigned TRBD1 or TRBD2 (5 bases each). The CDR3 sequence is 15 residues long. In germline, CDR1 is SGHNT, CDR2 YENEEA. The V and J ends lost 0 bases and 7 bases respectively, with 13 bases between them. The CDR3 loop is CASSLDSRGSNEQFF. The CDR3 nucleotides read TGTGCCAGCAGCTTAGACTCGAGGGGCAGTAATGAGCAGTTCTTC. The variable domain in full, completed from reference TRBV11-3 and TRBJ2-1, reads EAGVVQSPRYKIIEKKQPVAFWCNPISGHNTLYWYLQNLGQGPELLIRYENEEAVDDSQLPKDRFSAERLKGVDSTLKIQPAELGDSAVYLCASSLDSRGSNEQFFGPGTRLTVL.

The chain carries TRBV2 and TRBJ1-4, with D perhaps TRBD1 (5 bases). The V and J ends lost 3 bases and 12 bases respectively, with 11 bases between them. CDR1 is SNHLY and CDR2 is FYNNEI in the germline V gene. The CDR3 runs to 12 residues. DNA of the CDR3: TGTGCCAGCAGTGATGCAGACAGTGAACTGTTTTTT. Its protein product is CASSDADSELFF. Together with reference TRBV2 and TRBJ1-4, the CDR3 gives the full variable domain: EPEVTQTPSHQVTQMGQEVILRCVPISNHLYFYWYRQILGQKVEFLVSFYNNEISEKSEIFDDQFSVERPDGSNFTLKIRSTKLEDSAMYFCASSDADSELFFGSGTQLSVL.

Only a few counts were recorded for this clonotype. Here the CDR3 DNA reads TGTGCCAGCAGTAGAACAGGCGACTCCTACAATGAGCAGTTCTTC. This sequence encodes CASSRTGDSYNEQFF. The V and J genes are TRBV27 and TRBJ2-1; D is perhaps TRBD1 (5 bases). Between the trimmed V and J ends, which lost 5 bases and 0 bases, there was a span of 11 bases. Germline loops: CDR1 MNHEY, CDR2 SMNVEV (reference sequence). The CDR3 runs 15 residues.

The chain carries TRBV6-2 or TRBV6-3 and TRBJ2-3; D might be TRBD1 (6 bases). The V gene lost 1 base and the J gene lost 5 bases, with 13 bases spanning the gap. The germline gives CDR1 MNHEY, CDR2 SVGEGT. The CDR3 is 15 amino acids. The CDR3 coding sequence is TGTGCCAGCAGTTACTTTGACAGGAAGATAGATACGCAGTATTTT. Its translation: CASSYFDRKIDTQYF.

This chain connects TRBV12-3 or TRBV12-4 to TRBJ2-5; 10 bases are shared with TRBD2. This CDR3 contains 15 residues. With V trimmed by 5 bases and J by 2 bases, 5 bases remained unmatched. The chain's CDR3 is CASSPKRGGQETQYF. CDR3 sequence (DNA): TGTGCCAGCAGTCCAAAGCGGGGGGGACAAGAGACCCAGTACTTC.

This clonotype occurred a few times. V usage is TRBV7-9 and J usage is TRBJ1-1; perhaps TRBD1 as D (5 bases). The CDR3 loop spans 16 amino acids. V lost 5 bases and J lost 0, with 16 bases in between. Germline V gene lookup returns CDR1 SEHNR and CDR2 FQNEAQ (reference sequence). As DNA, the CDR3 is TGTGCCAGCAGCCAAACCCCCTGGGGGGTGAACACTGAAGCTTTCTTT. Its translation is CASSQTPWGVNTEAFF.

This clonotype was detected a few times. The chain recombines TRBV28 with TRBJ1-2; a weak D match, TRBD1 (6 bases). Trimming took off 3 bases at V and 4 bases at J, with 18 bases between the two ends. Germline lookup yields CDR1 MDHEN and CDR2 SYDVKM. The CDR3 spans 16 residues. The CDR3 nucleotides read TGTGCCAGCAGTTTGGAGCAGGGGCTTTCCAGCTATGGCTACACCTTC. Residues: CASSLEQGLSSYGYTF.

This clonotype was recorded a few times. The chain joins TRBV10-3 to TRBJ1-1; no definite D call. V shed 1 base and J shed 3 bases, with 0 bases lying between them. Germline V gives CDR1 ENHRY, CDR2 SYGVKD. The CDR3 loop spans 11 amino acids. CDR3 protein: CAISEYTEAFF. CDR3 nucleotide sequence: TGTGCCATCAGTGAGTACACTGAAGCTTTCTTT.

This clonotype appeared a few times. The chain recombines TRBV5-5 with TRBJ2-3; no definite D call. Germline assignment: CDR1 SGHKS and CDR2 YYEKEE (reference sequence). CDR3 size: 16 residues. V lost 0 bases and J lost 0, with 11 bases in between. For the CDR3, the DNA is TGTGCCAGCAGCTTGGATGCAGGCGATAGCACAGATACGCAGTATTTT. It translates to CASSLDAGDSTDTQYF.

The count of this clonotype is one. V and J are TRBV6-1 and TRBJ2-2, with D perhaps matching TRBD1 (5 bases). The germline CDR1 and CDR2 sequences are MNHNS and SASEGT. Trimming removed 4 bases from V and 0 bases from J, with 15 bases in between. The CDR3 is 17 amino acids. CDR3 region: CASSGIWTRANTGELFF. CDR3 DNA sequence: TGTGCCAGCAGTGGGATTTGGACACGCGCGAACACCGGGGAGCTGTTTTTT.

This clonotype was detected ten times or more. The DNA for the CDR3 is TGTGCCAGCAGCTCACAGGCGGGGAACACTGAAGCTTTCTTT. Its translation is CASSSQAGNTEAFF. This chain links TRBV7-6 with TRBJ1-1; D is possibly TRBD1 (5 bases). Germline-derived CDR1 and CDR2 are SGHVS and FNYEAQ. V dropped 4 bases and J dropped 1 base, with 10 bases sitting between them. The CDR3 runs to 14 residues.

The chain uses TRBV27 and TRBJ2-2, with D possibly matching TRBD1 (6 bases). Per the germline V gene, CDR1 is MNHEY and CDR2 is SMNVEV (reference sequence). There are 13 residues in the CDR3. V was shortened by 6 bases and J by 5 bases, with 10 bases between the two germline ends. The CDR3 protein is CASRGHLTGELFF. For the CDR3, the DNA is TGTGCCAGCAGGGGACACTTGACCGGGGAGCTGTTTTTT.

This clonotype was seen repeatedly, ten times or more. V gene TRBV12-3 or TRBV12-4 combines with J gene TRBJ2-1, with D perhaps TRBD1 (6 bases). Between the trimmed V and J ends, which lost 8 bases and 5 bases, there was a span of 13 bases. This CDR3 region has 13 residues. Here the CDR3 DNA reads TGTGCCAGCGACCATGGACAGAACAATGAGCAGTTCTTC. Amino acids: CASDHGQNNEQFF.